The present TCR beta chain was sequenced within a study of blood T cell repertoires in COVID-19. Overall study context: Both acute and convalescent COVID-19 samples were obtained from the United States, Italy and Spain.

This CDR3 spans 13 amino acids. Germline values: CDR1 SGDLS, CDR2 YYNGEE. The ends lost 3 bases at V and 9 bases at J; junction bases unmatched: 5. This clone has only a few counts. Authors' data handling: Amplifying reference gene primers gave estimates of nucleated cell counts. Method: immunoSEQ multiplex PCR; TCRdb's copy keeps in-frame clones and lacks some. From that table come the V and J calls and clone size; the DNA was used to work out D and trimming. The sample has approximately 270,000 clones, around 88% seen once; the top ten hold under 0.95%. The rearrangement links TRBV9 to TRBJ2-1; 8 bases are shared with TRBD2. Material for sequencing was peripheral blood. The sequence was collected from a man aged 25-40 years with acute or convalescent COVID-19. The CDR3: CASSAGLVGEQFF. In DNA, the CDR3 is TGTGCCAGCAGCGCGGGACTAGTGGGTGAGCAGTTCTTC.